This T cell receptor (beta chain) originates from a study of T cells after yellow fever vaccination. V was shortened by 1 base and J by 0 bases, with 10 bases between the two germline ends. CDR1 and CDR2 from the germline V gene are LGHDT and YNNKEL (reference sequence). This CDR3 has 16 amino acids. One entry per CDR3 protein results from TCRdb running MiXCR on the 5' RACE reads. Counted here are fewer than 90,000 distinct CDR3 sequences, about 6.6% occurring once; the ten biggest clones make up about 33%. Regarding the study as a whole: When the response was secondary, it was weaker but reached its peak faster, day 5 versus 15. The presence of abundant clonotypes contaminating from the bulk population was possible in FACS-sorted repertoires. Post-booster repertoires again held most primary-vaccination clones (about 95% CD4, 80% to 90% CD8). There was a small share of clonotypes that showed up in both the CD4 and CD8 compartments.

Note on this clonotype: Its specificity is unknown.

The chain links TRBV3-1 to TRBJ1-5; unclear D gene. Sequenced here: CD8+ T cells sorted from PBMCs, sampled about 5 days after the first yellow fever vaccination. This clonotype was obtained from a man between 18 and 29 years old who received the YFV17D yellow fever vaccine. The CDR3: CASSQGHGNSNQPQHF. As DNA, the CDR3 is TGTGCCAGCAGCCAAGGACACGGAAATAGCAATCAGCCCCAGCATTTT.